Following are 14 T cell receptor beta chains from one sample sequenced in a study of blood T cell repertoires in COVID-19. Some clones are missing from TCRdb's copy, which holds only in-frame ones; the method was immunoSEQ multiplex PCR. The sample shows 28,000 or so clones, 88% of them seen only once. Input material: peripheral blood. The receptors originated from a man in his 60s with COVID-19, enrolled during active disease.

This clone came up once. The V gene is TRBV11-3, the J gene TRBJ2-7, with a tentative D call TRBD2 (5 bases). The CDR3 is 13 residues long. CDR1 is SGHNT, CDR2 YENEEA, per germline. The germline V and J ends were trimmed by 1 base and 1 base, with 5 bases remaining between them. The CDR3 sequence: CASSLGESYEQYF. The CDR3 DNA reads as TGTGCCAGCAGCTTAGGGGAGTCCTACGAGCAGTACTTC.

The chain links TRBV19 to TRBJ1-2; D unclear. Germline lookup yields CDR1 LNHDA and CDR2 SQIVND (reference sequence). V was cut by 1 base and J by 8 bases, with 11 bases left in between. CDR3 size: 13 residues. DNA of the CDR3: TGTGCCAGTAGTATAGGACAAAGGTGGGGCTACACCTTC. Translated: CASSIGQRWGYTF.

A word on this clone: The DNA is left out, because the CDR3 cannot be placed on it with certainty; the CDR3 is given as TCRdb lists it. The CDR3 sequence: CASSSSGRAAVSYTF. This chain uses TRBV2 with TRBJ1-2; the table calls TRBD1, which could not be checked here. The CDR3 sequence runs 15 residues, both termini included. The germline gives CDR1 SNHLY, CDR2 FYNNEI.

The genes are TRBV28 and TRBJ2-2; the match to TRBD2 covers 10 bases. The CDR3 runs to 15 residues. Germline CDR1 is MDHEN and CDR2 is SYDVKM. V lost 10 bases, J lost 7 bases, and 12 bases stayed unmatched. CDR3 DNA: TGTGCCATCCAGCGGGAGGGCCTTACGGTCGGGGAGCTGTTTTTT. Protein sequence: CAIQREGLTVGELFF. The complete variable domain, with remaining parts taken from reference TRBV28 and TRBJ2-2, reads DVKVTQSSRYLVKRTGEKVFLECVQDMDHENMFWYRQDPGLGLRLIYFSYDVKMKEKGDIPEGYSVSREKKERFSLILESASTNQTSMYLCAIQREGLTVGELFFGEGSRLTVL.

The chain couples TRBV6-2 or TRBV6-3 to TRBJ1-2; D might be TRBD1 (5 bases). V lost 2 bases to trimming and J lost 6 bases, with 10 bases between them. The CDR3 sequence is 13 residues long. The germline V gene has CDR1 MNHEY and CDR2 SVGEGT. CDR3 sequence reads: CASSYRGGDGYTF. CDR3 DNA: TGTGCCAGCAGTTACAGGGGAGGGGATGGCTACACCTTC.

The rearrangement links TRBV29-1 to TRBJ1-3, with D possibly being TRBD1 (5 bases). The length of the CDR3 is 16 residues. V lost 6 bases, J lost 2 bases, and 20 bases lay in between. Germline CDR1 SQVTM, CDR2 ANQGSEA. The CDR3 DNA reads TGCAGCGTATTACTCAACCGGGGGGAGGCTGGAAACACCATATATTTT. It is translated as CSVLLNRGEAGNTIYF.

V and J are TRBV4-1 and TRBJ2-7; 8 positions match TRBD2. The germline gives CDR1 MGHRA, CDR2 YSYEKL. This CDR3 comprises 17 residues. The V and J ends lost 2 bases and 3 bases, in that order; junction bases with no gene match: 12. CDR3 nucleotides: TGCGCCAGCAGCCAACACATCCAGACTAGCGAGTACTACGAGCAGTACTTC. Translated: CASSQHIQTSEYYEQYF.

The chain employs TRBV5-6 and TRBJ2-5, with 7 bases that match TRBD2. Germline V gene lookup returns CDR1 SGHDT and CDR2 YYEEEE. The CDR3 totals 16 residues. Germline trimming cut 4 bases from V and 5 bases from J; bases unmatched to any gene: 14. Here the CDR3 DNA reads TGTGCCAGCAGCCCCCAACCGCGACTAGCTGGGGAGACCCAGTACTTC. Amino acid sequence: CASSPQPRLAGETQYF.

J is TRBJ1-1 and V is TRBV20-1, with D unresolved. The germline V and J ends were trimmed by 3 bases and 2 bases, with 10 bases remaining between them. This CDR3 is built from 13 residues. Per the germline V gene, CDR1 is DFQATT and CDR2 is SNEGSKA (reference sequence). CDR3 in amino acids: CSASKGENTEAFF. The CDR3 DNA is TGCAGTGCTAGTAAGGGAGAAAACACTGAAGCTTTCTTT.

The chain employs TRBV15 and TRBJ2-7; 12 positions agree with TRBD2. V shed 3 bases and J 1 base; nucleotides not matched to a gene: 4. The CDR3 is made up of 16 amino acids. The germline CDR1 and CDR2 sequences are LNHNV and YYDKDF (reference sequence). The CDR3 loop is CATSSLTSGRSYEQYF. CDR3 in DNA: TGTGCCACCAGCAGTTTGACTAGCGGGAGATCCTACGAGCAGTACTTC.

The rearrangement links TRBV28 to TRBJ2-7; 8 nucleotides line up with TRBD1. This CDR3 has 15 residues. Germline CDR1 and CDR2: MDHEN and SYDVKM. V shed 5 bases, J shed 4 bases, and the junction held 10 bases outside the gene matches. DNA for the CDR3: TGTGCCAGCAGTCCGAGACAGGGGCCGAGGTACGAGCAGTACTTC. This encodes CASSPRQGPRYEQYF.

Here the CDR3 reads CAIRPDREAGNTIYF. In DNA, the CDR3 is TGTGCCATCAGACCAGACAGGGAAGCTGGAAACACCATATATTTT. The chain links TRBV10-3 to TRBJ1-3, with TRBD1 matching 7 bases. Germline V gene lookup returns CDR1 ENHRY and CDR2 SYGVKD. J was trimmed by 2 bases and V by 6 bases; bases with no gene match: 7. The CDR3 is made up of 15 amino acids.

The chain carries TRBV30 and TRBJ1-3; maybe TRBD1 (6 bases). This CDR3 is 15 amino acids long. Trimming left V 2 bases short and J 0 bases short, with 11 bases between. CDR1 and CDR2 from the germline V gene are GTSNPN and SVGIG (reference sequence). CDR3 sequence (DNA): TGTGCCTGGAGTTTGGACAGCCTCTCTGGAAACACCATATATTTT. This sequence encodes CAWSLDSLSGNTIYF. Together with reference TRBV30 and TRBJ1-3, the CDR3 gives the full variable domain: SQTIHQWPATLVQPVGSPLSLECTVEGTSNPNLYWYRQAAGRGLQLLFYSVGIGQISSEVPQNLSASRPQDRQFILSSKKLLLSDSGFYLCAWSLDSLSGNTIYFGEGSWLTVV.

The rearrangement uses TRBV28 and TRBJ2-1; D may be TRBD2 (6 bases). There are 16 residues in the CDR3. V lost 6 bases to trimming and J lost 4 bases, with 19 bases between them. Germline CDR1 MDHEN, CDR2 SYDVKM. The CDR3 DNA reads TGTGCCAGCAGGCCGCTTGCGGGGAAGGAGTACAATGAGCAGTTCTTC. Its translation is CASRPLAGKEYNEQFF.